One and the same sample provided the 32 T cell receptor beta chains below, sequenced in a study of cytomegalovirus exposure and HLA in healthy donors. PCR primers comprised 60 Vbeta and 13 Jbeta primers. Assay used: immunoSEQ multiplex PCR; TCRdb lists only in-frame clones, some missing. This table holds about 130,000 clones, about 81% found once. Sequencing was performed on PBMCs. The source is a man aged 25-40 years in good health and CMV-seronegative.

The rearrangement uses TRBV28 and TRBJ2-2; the D gene is possibly TRBD2 (5 bases). Germline V gene lookup returns CDR1 MDHEN and CDR2 SYDVKM. The CDR3 covers 18 residues. Trimming pared 3 bases from V and 2 bases from J, leaving 19 bases between. The CDR3 DNA reads as TGTGCCAGCAGTTTGTGGGGAAGGGTCGGGGTAAACACCGGGGAGCTGTTTTTT. Amino acid sequence: CASSLWGRVGVNTGELFF.

The V call is TRBV6-5, the J call TRBJ2-7; 11 bases align to TRBD1. V lost 5 bases, J lost 2 bases, and 2 bases stayed unmatched. Germline-derived CDR1 and CDR2 are MNHEY and SVGAGI. This CDR3 is built from 14 residues. DNA for the CDR3: TGTGCCAGCAGTCCGGGACAGGGGGCCTACGAGCAGTACTTC. This encodes CASSPGQGAYEQYF.

The chain has TRBV7-2 and TRBJ2-7; D perhaps matches TRBD1 (5 bases). In germline, CDR1 is SGHTA, CDR2 FQGNSA. The CDR3 has 13 amino acids. The V and J ends lost 4 bases and 3 bases respectively, with 10 bases between them. The CDR3 DNA is TGTGCCAGCAGCTCGTGGACATTCTACGAGCAGTACTTC. Translating gives CASSSWTFYEQYF.

As to this clone: Compared with germline, one end of the junction differs, possibly owing to a read error. The chain is built from TRBV7-7 and TRBJ2-5, with 9 bases fitting TRBD1. The CDR3 runs to 17 residues. Germline V gives CDR1 SSHAT, CDR2 FNYEAQ (reference sequence). This chain's CDR3 is CASSLAAGQGTVQTQYF. In DNA, the CDR3 is TGTGCTAGCAGCTTAGCGGCAGGACAGGGGACCGTGCAGACCCAGTACTTC. Drawing the rest from reference TRBV7-7 and TRBJ2-5, the complete variable domain is GAGVSQSPRYKVTKRGQDVTLRCDPISSHATLYWYQQALGQGPEFLTYFNYEAQPDKSGLPSDRFSAERPEGSISTLTIQRTEQRDSAMYRCASSLAAGQGTVQTQYFGPGTRLLVL.

The chain employs TRBV25-1 and TRBJ1-1, with 12 bases lining up with TRBD1. The CDR3 contains 15 residues. Trimming removed 2 bases from V and 7 bases from J; junction bases left unmatched: 5. In germline, CDR1 is MGHDK, CDR2 SYGVNS. CDR3 protein: CASSERGQGAGEAFF. DNA for the CDR3: TGTGCCAGCAGTGAAAGGGGACAGGGGGCCGGTGAAGCTTTCTTT.

V is TRBV2 and J is TRBJ1-6; D not certain. The CDR3 has 12 amino acids. Per germline, CDR1 SNHLY and CDR2 FYNNEI. V lost 6 bases and J lost 5, with 5 bases in between. CDR3 region: CASREDNSPLHF. CDR3 coding DNA: TGTGCCAGCAGGGAGGATAATTCACCCCTCCACTTT.

Of note for this clone: Other DNA sequences of this sample code for an identical CDR3. V and J are TRBV7-2 and TRBJ1-1, with D uncertain. CDR1 SGHTA and CDR2 FQGNSA come from the germline V gene. The CDR3 consists of 11 residues. V lost 4 bases to trimming and J lost 3 bases, with 3 bases between them. Written as DNA, the CDR3 is TGTGCCAGCAGCTCTGACACTGAAGCTTTCTTT. Translation gives CASSSDTEAFF. The whole variable domain, remainder taken from reference TRBV7-2 and TRBJ1-1, is GAGVSQSPSNKVTEKGKDVELRCDPISGHTALYWYRQSLGQGLEFLIYFQGNSAPDKSGLPSDRFSAERTGGSVSTLTIQRTQQEDSAVYLCASSSDTEAFFGQGTRLTVV.

The rearrangement uses TRBV10-3 and TRBJ2-5, with D possibly matching TRBD1 (5 bases). V lost 3 bases and J lost 5, with 13 bases in between. CDR1 and CDR2 (germline): ENHRY, SYGVKD. This CDR3 spans 14 amino acids. CDR3 bases: TGTGCCATCAGTGACCCTCAGGGAAGGGAGACCCAGTACTTC. Amino acid sequence: CAISDPQGRETQYF.

The J gene is TRBJ2-1, the V gene TRBV23-1; possibly TRBD2 for D (6 bases). TRBV23-1 is labeled an ORF, and its function is uncertain. V was shortened by 11 bases and J by 0 bases, with 26 bases between the two germline ends. CDR3 length equals 18 residues. Written as DNA, the CDR3 is TGCGCCGGAGGGAGATATTCTCGAAGTAGCTCCTCCTACAATGAGCAGTTCTTC. Amino acid sequence: CAGGRYSRSSSSYNEQFF.

The V call is TRBV5-1, the J call TRBJ2-3; D unclear. The CDR3 has 13 residues. V was clipped by 4 bases and J by 2 bases, with 8 bases between them. Germline V gene lookup returns CDR1 SGHRS and CDR2 YFSETQ. CDR3 DNA: TGCGCCAGCAGCCCTCCGGTCACAGATACGCAGTATTTT. This codes for CASSPPVTDTQYF.

The table lists this clone with a count of one. The chain joins TRBV29-1 to TRBJ1-1; TRBD1 matches at 8 bases. CDR1 is SQVTM and CDR2 is ANQGSEA in the germline V gene. J lost 5 bases, V lost 6 bases, and 8 bases had no gene match. This CDR3 comprises 13 residues. This CDR3 reads CSVWTGSNTEAFF. The CDR3 bases are TGCAGCGTCTGGACAGGGAGTAATACTGAAGCTTTCTTT.

The V and J genes are TRBV9 and TRBJ1-1, with 8 nucleotides matching TRBD1. The CDR3 is made up of 16 amino acids. V lost 2 bases to trimming and J lost 1 base; unmatched junction nucleotides: 7. Germline V gives CDR1 SGDLS, CDR2 YYNGEE. The chain's CDR3 is CASSVGQGAWNTEAFF. The CDR3 DNA reads as TGTGCCAGCAGCGTTGGGCAGGGGGCGTGGAACACTGAAGCTTTCTTT.

This clone was counted once. The genes are TRBV5-6 and TRBJ2-1, with D perhaps matching TRBD1 (6 bases). The V and J ends lost 0 bases and 10 bases respectively, with 17 bases between them. The CDR3 sequence is 15 residues long. Germline loops: CDR1 SGHDT, CDR2 YYEEEE. CDR3 DNA sequence: TGTGCCAGCAGCTTGGGAGTGAGAGGGGGAAAAGAGCAGTTCTTC. Protein: CASSLGVRGGKEQFF. Combining the CDR3 with reference TRBV5-6 and TRBJ2-1 gives the whole variable domain DAGVTQSPTHLIKTRGQQVTLRCSPKSGHDTVSWYQQALGQGPQFIFQYYEEEERQRGNFPDRFSGHQFPNYSSELNVNALLLGDSALYLCASSLGVRGGKEQFFGPGTRLTVL.

The gene calls are TRBV21-1 and TRBJ2-3; the table's D call, TRBD2, was not checked against the DNA. TRBV21-1 is a listed pseudogene. This CDR3 has 18 residues. For the CDR3, the DNA is TGTGCCAGCAGCATATCTGATGGCGGGAGGGTCTCGACAGATACGCAGTATTTT. Protein product: CASSISDGGRVSTDTQYF.

The chain employs TRBV30 and TRBJ1-2, with 9 bases matching TRBD1. This CDR3 has 17 amino acids. Germline V gene data show CDR1 as GTSNPN and CDR2 as SVGIG (reference sequence). J lost 4 bases, V lost 0 bases, and 12 bases had no gene match. The CDR3 sequence is CAWSVPGQGEIGYGYTF. CDR3 nucleotides: TGTGCCTGGAGTGTCCCGGGACAGGGAGAAATAGGCTATGGCTACACCTTC.

This rearrangement joins TRBV29-1 to TRBJ1-1; 7 positions agree with TRBD1. Trimming at V came to 4 bases and at J to 5 bases, leaving 4 bases not matched to a gene. This CDR3 has 12 amino acids. Germline CDR1 is SQVTM and CDR2 is ANQGSEA. The CDR3 region is CSVGQGRTEAFF. The CDR3 coding sequence is TGCAGCGTTGGACAGGGAAGAACTGAAGCTTTCTTT. The full variable domain, rest sourced from reference TRBV29-1 and TRBJ1-1, is SAVISQKPSRDICQRGTSLTIQCQVDSQVTMMFWYRQQPGQSLTLIATANQGSEATYESGFVIDKFPISRPNLTFSTLTVSNMSPEDSSIYLCSVGQGRTEAFFGQGTRLTVV.

The J gene is TRBJ1-3, the V gene TRBV28; D is ambiguous. The length of the CDR3 is 13 residues. CDR1 is MDHEN and CDR2 is SYDVKM in the germline V gene. Trimming left V 8 bases short and J 0 bases short, with 8 bases between. As DNA, the CDR3 is TGTGCCAGCTCCTATAACTCTGGAAACACCATATATTTT. Its translation is CASSYNSGNTIYF. The whole variable domain, filled in from reference TRBV28 and TRBJ1-3, reads DVKVTQSSRYLVKRTGEKVFLECVQDMDHENMFWYRQDPGLGLRLIYFSYDVKMKEKGDIPEGYSVSREKKERFSLILESASTNQTSMYLCASSYNSGNTIYFGEGSWLTVV.

The V and J genes are TRBV9 and TRBJ2-7; D not resolved. The ends were cut back, 2 bases at V and 3 bases at J, with 15 bases in the middle. The CDR3 covers 15 residues. Germline V gene lookup returns CDR1 SGDLS and CDR2 YYNGEE. CDR3 protein: CASSVTAGRRYEQYF. As DNA, the CDR3 is TGTGCCAGCAGCGTCACCGCAGGTAGACGCTACGAGCAGTACTTC.

V gene TRBV5-5 combines with J gene TRBJ2-7, with 9 bases aligning to TRBD1. There are 15 residues in the CDR3. Germline V lookup: CDR1 SGHKS, CDR2 YYEKEE (reference sequence). The V and J ends lost 4 bases and 2 bases, in that order; junction bases with no gene match: 7. Here the CDR3 DNA reads TGTGCCAGCAGCCGGGACAGGGTCCTTCCCTACGAGCAGTACTTC. Translating it yields CASSRDRVLPYEQYF.

V usage is TRBV6-5 and J usage is TRBJ2-7; 8 nucleotides match TRBD2. This CDR3 has 14 residues. The V gene end was trimmed by 7 bases and the J gene end by 5 bases; junction bases not matched to a gene: 10. From germline, CDR1 is MNHEY and CDR2 SVGAGI. CDR3 bases: TGTGCCAGCACCCACGGCGGGGGGCTAAACGAGCAGTACTTC. Translation gives CASTHGGGLNEQYF.

The table lists this clone with a few counts. The rearrangement uses TRBV4-2 and TRBJ2-7; 11 positions agree with TRBD1. The germline gives CDR1 LGHNA, CDR2 YNFKEQ. Trimming took 4 bases from V and 0 from J; bases not matched to a gene: 8. The CDR3 has 17 residues. This CDR3 is CASSRQLGTGGSYEQYF. CDR3 bases: TGTGCCAGCAGCCGCCAATTGGGGACAGGGGGCTCCTACGAGCAGTACTTC.

V usage is TRBV5-6 and J usage is TRBJ2-6, with D hard to call. This CDR3 spans 15 amino acids. V dropped 4 bases and J dropped 0 bases, with 8 bases sitting between them. In germline, CDR1 is SGHDT, CDR2 YYEEEE. CDR3 DNA: TGTGCCAGCAGCCCCTTCCTCTCTGGGGCCAACGTCCTGACTTTC. Translated: CASSPFLSGANVLTF.

This clone was recorded a few times. The rearrangement uses TRBV6-1 and TRBJ2-7; D unclear. Trimming left V 8 bases short and J 0 bases short, with 8 bases between. Germline CDR1 reads MNHNS; CDR2 reads SASEGT. The CDR3 consists of 12 residues. CDR3 coding DNA: TGTGCCAGCGGGCCCCTCTCCTACGAGCAGTACTTC. Protein: CASGPLSYEQYF.

The V call is TRBV27, the J call TRBJ2-5; weak D call: TRBD2 (6 bases). The CDR3 spans 14 residues. Between the trimmed V and J ends, which lost 5 bases and 5 bases, there was a span of 15 bases. Germline assignment: CDR1 MNHEY and CDR2 SMNVEV (reference sequence). The CDR3 loop is CASSQKLRGETQYF. The CDR3 DNA sequence: TGTGCCAGCAGTCAGAAGCTCCGGGGGGAGACCCAGTACTTC.

The chain has TRBV7-2 and TRBJ2-7; D might be TRBD1 (6 bases). With 7 bases removed from V and 2 bases from J, the gap between germline ends came to 15 bases. The germline gives CDR1 SGHTA, CDR2 FQGNSA. The CDR3 is 14 amino acids. The CDR3 bases are TGTGCCAGCATACGCCCGGGACATCCCTACGAGCAGTACTTC. It is translated as CASIRPGHPYEQYF.

The chain combines TRBV7-2 with TRBJ2-5; TRBD2 agrees at 10 bases. V gave up 8 bases and J gave up 5 bases; unmatched junction bases: 5. This CDR3 region has 13 residues. Germline V gene data show CDR1 as SGHTA and CDR2 as FQGNSA. In nucleotides, the CDR3 is TGTGCCAGCGGCGGACTAGCGGCGGAGACCCAGTACTTC. Translating gives CASGGLAAETQYF. Together with reference TRBV7-2 and TRBJ2-5, the CDR3 gives the full variable domain: GAGVSQSPSNKVTEKGKDVELRCDPISGHTALYWYRQSLGQGLEFLIYFQGNSAPDKSGLPSDRFSAERTGGSVSTLTIQRTQQEDSAVYLCASGGLAAETQYFGPGTRLLVL.

This clone was observed a few times. The chain carries TRBV11-2 and TRBJ1-1; weak D call: TRBD1 (5 bases). V was trimmed by 1 base and J by 3 bases, leaving 6 bases between them. From germline, CDR1 is SGHAT and CDR2 FQNNGV. CDR3 length equals 13 residues. The CDR3 spells CASSLGQHTEAFF. The DNA for the CDR3 is TGTGCCAGCAGCTTAGGACAGCACACTGAAGCTTTCTTT.

The V call is TRBV11-3, the J call TRBJ2-5; TRBD2 matches at 10 bases. The DNA end favors TRBJ2-7, so the J call may be wrong. Per the germline V gene, CDR1 is SGHNT and CDR2 is YENEEA. The CDR3 sequence is 18 residues long. CDR3 nucleotides: TGTGCCAGCAGCTCCCCTTCTAGCGGGAGTTTCCTACCCTACGAGCAGTACTTC. Its translation: CASSSPSSGSFLPYEQYF.

The chain's CDR3 is CASSQNAGTMGETQYF. The CDR3 nucleotides are TGTGCCAGCAGCCAAAACGCCGGGACAATGGGAGAGACCCAGTACTTC. The rearrangement joins TRBV4-2 to TRBJ2-5, with D possibly matching TRBD1 (6 bases). The germline gives CDR1 LGHNA, CDR2 YNFKEQ. V lost 2 bases to trimming and J lost 4 bases, with 17 bases between them. This CDR3 is built from 16 residues.

This clone was observed a few times. This rearrangement joins TRBV21-1 to TRBJ2-3; the table's TRBD2 call for D was not verified on the DNA. TRBV21-1 is a pseudogene. The CDR3 extends over 14 amino acids. CDR3 protein: CASTDSLCTDTQYF. CDR3 DNA: TGTGCCAGCACGGACTCGCTATGTACAGATACGCAGTATTTT.

This clone occurred a few times. The V gene is TRBV9, the J gene TRBJ2-7, with 7 bases lining up with TRBD2. With V trimmed by 2 bases and J by 2 bases, 4 bases remained unmatched. The CDR3 is 14 amino acids. Per germline, CDR1 SGDLS and CDR2 YYNGEE. The CDR3 sequence: CASSVSGATYEQYF. CDR3 nucleotide sequence: TGTGCCAGCAGCGTGAGCGGGGCGACCTACGAGCAGTACTTC.

This chain links TRBV7-9 with TRBJ2-1, with 7 bases aligning to TRBD1. Germline V gene data show CDR1 as SEHNR and CDR2 as FQNEAQ (reference sequence). The CDR3 sequence is 13 residues long. V was clipped by 4 bases and J by 8 bases; unmatched bases: 5. The chain's CDR3 is CASSWLQGYEQFF. The CDR3 nucleotides are TGTGCCAGCAGCTGGCTACAGGGGTATGAGCAGTTCTTC.